This TCR beta chain was identified during a study of beta chain features in type 1 diabetes. Background on the study: The patient and healthy donor groups were comparable for age, gender and cell yields. Broader study findings: There was a moderate but significant shortening of TCRB CDR3s in all four CD4+ subsets of Type 1 diabetes patients.

Every bit of the isolated RNA underwent reverse transcription, so sequencing read expressed TCRB transcripts. Data came from immunoSEQ multiplex PCR; TCRdb stores just in-frame clones and leaves some out. This table has about 250,000 clones, less than 15% appearing once. The germline V gene has CDR1 MNHNS and CDR2 SASEGT. Trimming left V 8 bases short and J 5 bases short, with 6 bases between. The CDR3 runs 11 residues. Donors underwent one heparinised blood draw, approximately 120 mL on average. Note on this clone: Its antigen is as yet unknown.

This chain joins TRBV6-1 and TRBJ2-2, with D hard to call. The sequencing input was naive CD4+ T cells from blood. The receptor comes from a middle-aged woman in good health. CDR3 nucleotides: TGTGCCAGCCGGAGAACCGGGGAGCTGTTTTTT. Amino acids: CASRRTGELFF.